This T cell receptor (beta chain) was profiled in a study of CXCR3-negative and CXCR3-positive naive CD8 T cells. CDR3 length equals 15 residues. Whole-study findings and limits: Memory cells showed distinct TRBV-TRBJ patterns, while the two naive subsets matched. CXCR3-positive naive cells carried more hydrophobic TRB CDR3s than CXCR3-negative naive cells did. Much lower diversity was found in memory CD8+ cells, while both naive subsets had comparably high diversity.

UMI labels and 5' RACE were used to prepare the TRB cDNA libraries. Following a re-call of the 5' RACE reads, TCRdb has one entry per CDR3 protein and lacks DNA. In total, the table holds some 120,000 distinct CDR3 sequences. Concerning this clonotype itself: What it recognizes is unknown.

Researchers sorted 300,000 cells of each CD8+ T cell subset in triplicate. A CD45RO-CCR7+CD27+CD95- profile was what naive CD8+ T cells displayed. This chain links TRBV12-3 or TRBV12-4 with TRBJ2-5; TCRdb's D call of TRBD1 is untestable without DNA. The sequence came from a human donor in good health. Some clones in this sample may be carry-over from other donors' samples. The sample consisted of naive CXCR3+ CD8+ T cells from blood. The subset is: CD45RO-CCR7+CD27+CD95- naive CD8+ T cells expressing CXCR3 (TNR3+). The CDR3 sequence: CASRPSGTGQETQYF.